The 24 T cell receptor beta chains below all came from one sample that was sequenced in a study of blood T cell repertoires in COVID-19. Here immunoSEQ multiplex PCR was the method, and the copy in TCRdb shows in-frame clones only, minus some. The profile shows roughly 92,000 clones, approximately 88% of them singletons. Input material: peripheral blood. The receptors here all came from a woman aged 80 or over with active or convalescent COVID-19.

This chain joins TRBV12-3 or TRBV12-4 and TRBJ2-3, with D perhaps matching TRBD2 (5 bases). CDR3 length equals 13 residues. V gave up 3 bases and J gave up 3 bases, with 7 bases separating them. The CDR3 spells CASSFRETDTQYF. CDR3 sequence (DNA): TGTGCCAGCAGTTTTCGGGAAACAGATACGCAGTATTTT.

The V gene is TRBV5-4, the J gene TRBJ2-7, with 9 bases matching TRBD2. Trimming cost V 4 bases and J 1 base; bases outside gene matches: 9. Germline V gene lookup returns CDR1 SGHNT and CDR2 YYREEE (reference sequence). The CDR3 contains 16 residues. The CDR3 sequence: CASSRYRLADSYEQYF. In nucleotides, the CDR3 is TGTGCCAGCAGCCGATACAGACTAGCGGATTCCTACGAGCAGTACTTC.

The chain joins TRBV25-1 to TRBJ2-1; the match to TRBD2 covers 16 bases. The CDR3 spans 15 residues. The trim removed 1 base at V and 12 bases at J, leaving 3 bases unmatched. The germline CDR1 and CDR2 sequences are MGHDK and SYGVNS. CDR3 in DNA: TGTGCCAGCAGTGAATTAGGGACTAGCGGGAGGGCGCAGTTCTTC. Translating gives CASSELGTSGRAQFF.

The sample holds one count of this clone. The rearrangement links TRBV6-5 to TRBJ1-4, with 9 bases that match TRBD1. Per the germline V gene, CDR1 is MNHEY and CDR2 is SVGAGI. The V and J ends lost 6 bases and 10 bases, in that order; junction bases with no gene match: 12. The CDR3 covers 15 residues. Here the CDR3 DNA reads TGTGCCAGCAGAAACCGGACAGGGGCGGTGGGAAAACTGTTTTTT. Translated, it gives CASRNRTGAVGKLFF.

The rearrangement joins TRBV7-3 to TRBJ2-6; D possibly corresponds to TRBD2 (6 bases). V dropped 4 bases and J dropped 0 bases, with 13 bases sitting between them. The CDR3 runs to 17 residues. Germline-derived CDR1 and CDR2 are SGHTA and FQGTGA. The CDR3 loop is CASSSLLGLSGANVLTF. CDR3 coding DNA: TGTGCCAGCAGCTCTCTTTTGGGACTCTCTGGGGCCAACGTCCTGACTTTC. The full variable domain, completed using reference TRBV7-3 and TRBJ2-6, is GAGVSQTPSNKVTEKGKYVELRCDPISGHTALYWYRQSLGQGPEFLIYFQGTGAADDSGLPNDRFFAVRPEGSVSTLKIQRTERGDSAVYLCASSSLLGLSGANVLTFGAGSRLTVL.

V usage is TRBV30 and J usage is TRBJ2-5; perhaps TRBD1 as D (6 bases). The CDR3 is 13 residues long. V was pared by 8 bases and J by 4 bases, with 17 bases between. Germline V gene data show CDR1 as GTSNPN and CDR2 as SVGIG (reference sequence). This chain's CDR3 is CAQNLGAGETQYF. The CDR3 nucleotides are TGTGCCCAGAATTTGGGGGCCGGAGAGACCCAGTACTTC. Based on the CDR3 plus reference TRBV30 and TRBJ2-5, the full variable domain is SQTIHQWPATLVQPVGSPLSLECTVEGTSNPNLYWYRQAAGRGLQLLFYSVGIGQISSEVPQNLSASRPQDRQFILSSKKLLLSDSGFYLCAQNLGAGETQYFGPGTRLLVL.

This clone has more than one count but fewer than ten. The gene calls are TRBV30 and TRBJ1-3, with 7 bases aligning to TRBD1. V shed 0 bases and J 5 bases; nucleotides not matched to a gene: 4. Germline V gene lookup returns CDR1 GTSNPN and CDR2 SVGIG (reference sequence). CDR3 length: 14 amino acids. The CDR3 is CAWSVGQERNTIYF. CDR3 DNA sequence: TGTGCCTGGAGTGTTGGACAGGAGAGAAACACCATATATTTT.

The chain recombines TRBV2 with TRBJ1-5; D gene ambiguous. Trimming left V 6 bases short and J 2 bases short, with 8 bases between. The CDR3 covers 13 residues. Germline CDR1 SNHLY, CDR2 FYNNEI. The CDR3 reads CASRSEGNQPQHF. DNA of the CDR3: TGTGCCAGCAGGTCGGAGGGCAATCAGCCCCAGCATTTT. Drawing the rest from reference TRBV2 and TRBJ1-5, the complete variable domain is EPEVTQTPSHQVTQMGQEVILRCVPISNHLYFYWYRQILGQKVEFLVSFYNNEISEKSEIFDDQFSVERPDGSNFTLKIRSTKLEDSAMYFCASRSEGNQPQHFGDGTRLSIL.

This rearrangement joins TRBV28 to TRBJ1-1, with D perhaps matching TRBD1 (5 bases). CDR1 and CDR2 from the germline V gene are MDHEN and SYDVKM. This CDR3 has 13 amino acids. Trimming took 6 bases from V and 7 from J, leaving 15 bases between them. The CDR3 spells CASRDSGHSEAFF. The CDR3 DNA sequence: TGTGCCAGCAGAGACTCAGGGCACAGTGAAGCTTTCTTT. Variable domain in full (rest from reference TRBV28 and TRBJ1-1): DVKVTQSSRYLVKRTGEKVFLECVQDMDHENMFWYRQDPGLGLRLIYFSYDVKMKEKGDIPEGYSVSREKKERFSLILESASTNQTSMYLCASRDSGHSEAFFGQGTRLTVV.

The chain couples TRBV19 to TRBJ1-2; TRBD1 might be the D (6 bases). There are 11 residues in the CDR3. Germline assignment: CDR1 LNHDA and CDR2 SQIVND (reference sequence). The ends were cut back, 5 bases at V and 8 bases at J, with 9 bases in the middle. The CDR3 DNA is TGTGCCAGTAGTTCAGGGGAGGGCTACACCTTC. Protein product: CASSSGEGYTF.

CDR3 DNA: TGCGCCACCACCGGAGAAGTCGGCACAGATACGCAGTATTTT. Residues: CATTGEVGTDTQYF. The chain recombines TRBV10-2 with TRBJ2-3; no reliable D call. CDR1 and CDR2 from the germline V gene are WSHSY and SAAADI. Trimming took 10 bases from V and 1 from J, leaving 15 bases between them. The CDR3 sequence is 14 residues long.

V is TRBV9 and J is TRBJ1-3, with TRBD1 identical over 8 bases. J gave up 4 bases and V 3 bases, and 9 bases lay outside the gene matches. This CDR3 is 16 amino acids long. From germline, CDR1 is SGDLS and CDR2 YYNGEE. Written as DNA, the CDR3 is TGTGCCAGCAGCGGACGACAGGGGCTGCAGGGAAACACCATATATTTT. Protein: CASSGRQGLQGNTIYF.

V is TRBV15 and J is TRBJ2-7; D might be TRBD1 (5 bases). The CDR3 covers 13 residues. Germline V CDR1 and CDR2: LNHNV, YYDKDF (reference sequence). The V gene lost 3 bases and the J gene lost 0 bases, with 6 bases spanning the gap. CDR3 sequence reads: CATSRGLSYEQYF. CDR3 DNA: TGTGCCACCAGCAGGGGGCTCTCCTACGAGCAGTACTTC.

This chain connects TRBV7-4 to TRBJ2-7; 9 bases are shared with TRBD2. Germline lookup yields CDR1 SGHVT and CDR2 SQSDAQ. This CDR3 is built from 14 residues. J lost 6 bases, V lost 11 bases, and 14 bases had no gene match. The CDR3 spells CAPGEREATGEQYF. The CDR3 region has the DNA TGTGCCCCGGGGGAGCGGGAGGCCACCGGCGAGCAGTACTTC.

This rearrangement joins TRBV4-1 to TRBJ2-3, with TRBD2 matching over 8 bases. The V gene's germline CDR1 is MGHRA and CDR2 YSYEKL. CDR3 length: 19 residues. V trimming: 0 bases; J trimming: 1 base; junction bases outside the gene matches: 12. The CDR3, as DNA: TGCGCCAGCAGCCAAGATCCGGCGGGAGGCACTACTGGCACAGATACGCAGTATTTT. It translates to CASSQDPAGGTTGTDTQYF.

This clone was seen a single time. The CDR3 DNA is TGTGCCAGCTCACCGCAGGGGGCATTCGACACTGAAGCTTTCTTT. It is translated as CASSPQGAFDTEAFF. This chain joins TRBV18 and TRBJ1-1, with 8 positions matching TRBD1. Germline V gene lookup returns CDR1 KGHSH and CDR2 LQKENI. This CDR3 region has 15 residues. V shed 3 bases, J shed 3 bases, and the junction held 6 bases outside the gene matches.

The chain recombines TRBV5-1 with TRBJ2-5, with 7 bases lining up with TRBD1. The CDR3 loop spans 15 amino acids. Germline CDR1 is SGHRS and CDR2 is YFSETQ. V gave up 1 base and J gave up 2 bases; unmatched junction bases: 5. The CDR3 sequence is CASSLYVGQQETQYF. CDR3 bases: TGCGCCAGCAGCTTGTACGTGGGACAGCAAGAGACCCAGTACTTC.

This clone was counted between two and nine times. V and J are TRBV19 and TRBJ2-1, with 11 bases identical to TRBD2. This CDR3 spans 15 amino acids. Germline CDR1 reads LNHDA; CDR2 reads SQIVND (reference sequence). The trim removed 3 bases at V and 8 bases at J, leaving 6 bases unmatched. CDR3 DNA: TGTGCCAGTAGTATTAGCGGGAGGGGCGTGGATGAGCAGTTCTTC. Amino acids: CASSISGRGVDEQFF.

The chain employs TRBV4-1 and TRBJ1-5; D perhaps matches TRBD1 (5 bases). CDR1 is MGHRA, CDR2 YSYEKL, per germline. The CDR3 is 15 residues long. V lost 0 bases, J lost 4 bases, and 10 bases lay in between. The CDR3 here is CASSQEWGGNQPQHF. CDR3 DNA sequence: TGCGCCAGCAGCCAAGAATGGGGGGGGAATCAGCCCCAGCATTTT.

The chain couples TRBV11-3 to TRBJ2-5; 11 bases align to TRBD1. The V gene end was trimmed by 3 bases and the J gene end by 9 bases; junction bases not matched to a gene: 9. Germline V gene data show CDR1 as SGHNT and CDR2 as YENEEA. The CDR3 has 15 residues. The CDR3 here is CASSLDRGPRGAQYF. CDR3 DNA: TGTGCCAGCAGCTTGGACAGGGGGCCCAGGGGGGCCCAGTACTTC.

The chain links TRBV28 to TRBJ1-2; the D is unclear. The CDR3 spans 14 residues. Trimming shortened V by 10 bases and J by 4 bases, and 19 bases separated the two germline ends. The germline V gene encodes CDR1 MDHEN and CDR2 SYDVKM. The CDR3 DNA follows: TGTGCCACCCTAGACCGGCTCGTGGGCTATGGCTACACCTTC. Translated, it gives CATLDRLVGYGYTF.

V and J are TRBV15 and TRBJ2-3; 14 bases fit TRBD2. J lost 1 base, V lost 3 bases, and 3 bases had no gene match. This CDR3 contains 17 residues. Germline CDR1 and CDR2: LNHNV and YYDKDF (reference sequence). This CDR3 is CATSSGLAGGRTDTQYF. DNA of the CDR3: TGTGCCACCAGCAGTGGACTAGCGGGGGGCCGCACAGATACGCAGTATTTT.

In its sample, this clone was seen once. The chain has TRBV28 and TRBJ1-2, with 10 bases matching TRBD1. V lost 5 bases, J lost 5 bases, and 5 bases stayed unmatched. The CDR3 consists of 14 residues. CDR1 is MDHEN and CDR2 is SYDVKM in the germline V gene. This CDR3 is CASSRQGAGYGYTF. CDR3 bases: TGTGCCAGCAGTAGACAGGGGGCAGGGTATGGCTACACCTTC.

CDR3 DNA: TGTGCCAGCAGCGCAACAGGGAACACTGAAGCTTTCTTT. Translating gives CASSATGNTEAFF. J is TRBJ1-1 and V is TRBV9; possible D gene TRBD1, 5 bases. Germline V gene data show CDR1 as SGDLS and CDR2 as YYNGEE. Trimming shortened V by 3 bases and J by 1 base, and 7 bases separated the two germline ends. The length of the CDR3 is 13 residues.